The 9 T cell receptor beta chains below were found in one sample sequenced in a study of T cell responses to AZD1222 COVID-19 vaccine. The data were produced by immunoSEQ multiplex PCR, yet TCRdb's version contains in-frame clones alone and is incomplete. The data hold fewer than 150,000 clones, with around 89% observed a single time. This sample comprised peripheral blood, obtained 28 days after the second AZD1222 dose. All receptors derive from an adult who received the AZD1222 COVID-19 vaccine.

The V gene is TRBV6-5, the J gene TRBJ2-7, with 8 bases aligning to TRBD2. Germline V lookup: CDR1 MNHEY, CDR2 SVGAGI. The V gene end was trimmed by 6 bases and the J gene end by 1 base; junction bases not matched to a gene: 8. The CDR3 is made up of 15 amino acids. CDR3 residues: CASSPGGGASYEQYF. CDR3 nucleotide sequence: TGTGCCAGCAGCCCGGGAGGGGGAGCGTCCTACGAGCAGTACTTC.

The rearrangement uses TRBV3-1 (or the pseudogene TRBV3-2) and TRBJ1-2; no firm D call. Trimming took off 4 bases at V and 3 bases at J, with 18 bases between the two ends. The length of the CDR3 is 16 residues. Germline V gene data show CDR1 as LGHDT and CDR2 as YNNKEL (reference sequence). CDR3 coding DNA: TGTGCCAGCAGCCCACTAGCCACCAACGCGTACTATGGCTACACCTTC. Translated, it gives CASSPLATNAYYGYTF.

The rearrangement joins TRBV11-2 to TRBJ1-1, with no clear D. The V end was cut by 5 bases, the J end by 5 bases, with 15 bases between. This CDR3 region has 14 residues. The germline gives CDR1 SGHAT, CDR2 FQNNGV. The CDR3 coding sequence is TGTGCCAGCAGCCCCAGGACGGAAGGGACTGAAGCTTTCTTT. It yields the protein CASSPRTEGTEAFF.

The CDR3 DNA follows: TGTGCCAGCAGCACCACAGGGGGCGGCGGAAACACCATATATTTT. Translation gives CASSTTGGGGNTIYF. V gene TRBV9 combines with J gene TRBJ1-3; TRBD1 matches at 9 bases. The trim removed 4 bases at V and 4 bases at J, leaving 6 bases unmatched. The germline CDR1 and CDR2 sequences are SGDLS and YYNGEE. The CDR3 loop spans 15 amino acids.

This clone was found once. The rearrangement links TRBV24-1 to TRBJ2-3; no definite D call. Germline CDR1 KGHDR, CDR2 SFDVKD. V dropped 2 bases and J dropped 3 bases, with 11 bases sitting between them. The CDR3 length is 15 residues. The CDR3 sequence: CATSDSGPSTDTQYF. CDR3 sequence (DNA): TGTGCCACCAGTGATTCGGGCCCCTCAACAGATACGCAGTATTTT.

J is TRBJ1-3 and V is TRBV7-6; possibly TRBD1 for D (6 bases). V gave up 4 bases and J gave up 3 bases, with 25 bases separating them. The CDR3 has 19 amino acids. The V gene's germline CDR1 is SGHVS and CDR2 FNYEAQ. The CDR3 loop is CASSSPKGGLLSLGNTIYF. CDR3 bases: TGTGCCAGCAGCTCCCCGAAGGGGGGGCTATTATCACTTGGAAACACCATATATTTT.

This clone was counted only a few times. J is TRBJ1-3 and V is TRBV30; D remains unclear. V shed 1 base and J shed 2 bases, with 3 bases lying between them. Germline lookup yields CDR1 GTSNPN and CDR2 SVGIG (reference sequence). This CDR3 has 12 residues. DNA of the CDR3: TGTGCCTGGAGTGGTACTGGAAACACCATATATTTT. Protein: CAWSGTGNTIYF.

The chain combines TRBV9 with TRBJ2-7; tentatively, D is TRBD2 (5 bases). The germline gives CDR1 SGDLS, CDR2 YYNGEE. The ends were cut back, 0 bases at V and 0 bases at J, with 13 bases in the middle. The CDR3 is 16 amino acids. CDR3 sequence (DNA): TGTGCCAGCAGCGTAGGGACTGGTAGAACCTCCTACGAGCAGTACTTC. It encodes CASSVGTGRTSYEQYF. The whole variable domain, filled in from reference TRBV9 and TRBJ2-7, reads DSGVTQTPKHLITATGQRVTLRCSPRSGDLSVYWYQQSLDQGLQFLIQYYNGEERAKGNILERFSAQQFPDLHSELNLSSLELGDSALYFCASSVGTGRTSYEQYFGPGTRLTVT.

This chain connects TRBV10-1 to TRBJ1-1, with D perhaps matching TRBD1 (5 bases). Germline CDR1 reads WNHNN; CDR2 reads SYGVQD (reference sequence). V lost 2 bases and J 7 bases, leaving 14 bases between the germline ends. This CDR3 is built from 14 residues. Here the CDR3 DNA reads TGCGCCAGCAGTGAGATGCGGGGTCAGGGTGAAGCTTTCTTT. Translating it yields CASSEMRGQGEAFF.